A single sample is the source of the 3 T cell receptor beta chains below, sequenced in a study of blood T cell repertoires in COVID-19. Here immunoSEQ multiplex PCR was the method, and the copy in TCRdb shows in-frame clones only, minus some. The sample includes some 100,000 clones, 80% to 90% of them seen just once. The sample taken for sequencing was PBMCs or T cells enriched from blood (not recorded which). Receptors were obtained from a woman aged 45-60 years who had recovered from COVID-19.

The gene calls are TRBV3-1 (or the pseudogene TRBV3-2) and TRBJ2-4; 12 nucleotides match TRBD2. This CDR3 has 15 residues. The germline V gene encodes CDR1 LGHDT and CDR2 YNNKEL (reference sequence). V gave up 1 base and J gave up 13 bases; unmatched junction bases: 8. The CDR3 sequence: CASSQGARTSGEQYF. Written as DNA, the CDR3 is TGTGCCAGCAGCCAAGGGGCCCGGACTAGCGGGGAACAGTACTTC.

This rearrangement joins TRBV2 to TRBJ2-2; D gene ambiguous. This CDR3 spans 16 amino acids. V was shortened by 3 bases and J by 3 bases, with 14 bases between the two germline ends. CDR1 and CDR2 (germline): SNHLY, FYNNEI. The CDR3 sequence: CASSDILPGDTGELFF. The DNA of the CDR3 is TGTGCCAGCAGTGACATACTCCCCGGAGACACCGGGGAGCTGTTTTTT.

The chain recombines TRBV29-1 with TRBJ1-2, with D unclear. The V and J ends lost 2 bases and 0 bases respectively, with 13 bases between them. This CDR3 region has 15 residues. Germline V CDR1 and CDR2: SQVTM, ANQGSEA. The CDR3 loop is CSVERSSHANYGYTF. CDR3 DNA sequence: TGCAGCGTTGAAAGGAGCTCGCATGCTAACTATGGCTACACCTTC.